This T cell receptor (beta chain) was identified during a study of human T cells and chemical hapten exposure. Whole-study context: Minor pooled library volume differences mainly drove per-sample TCR yield variation.

Per the study methods: Sample TCR counts, which ranged from about 23,224 to 700,000, had a median of about 100,000. Via MiXCR, TCRdb re-called the RACE reads, giving one row per CDR3 protein. The V and J calls shown here were made by TCRdb, not taken from the authors' results. The sample consists of 150,000 to 200,000 distinct CDR3 sequences, approximately 15% of them appearing once. As for time point: patch test 1, 2 weeks after DPC sensitization. Treatment: therapeutic diphenylcyclopropenone sensitization with weekly scalp DPC. V shed 5 bases and J shed 2 bases, with 10 bases lying between them. The CDR3 consists of 14 residues. Germline V gene data show CDR1 as MDHEN and CDR2 as SYDVKM.

The chain carries TRBV28 and TRBJ2-1; D gene ambiguous. The clonotype comes from a woman in her twenties or thirties with alopecia areata. Some clones in this sample may be carry-over from other donors' samples. The sample was whole blood, taken in connection with sensitization to the hapten diphenylcyclopropenone (DPC). The CDR3 sequence is CASSRQTTYNEQFF. For the CDR3, the DNA is TGTGCCAGCAGTAGACAAACAACCTACAATGAGCAGTTCTTC.